The rows below give T cell receptor beta chains drawn from one sample of a study of blood T cell repertoires in COVID-19. Measured with immunoSEQ multiplex PCR; TCRdb has only the in-frame clones, and not every one. The sample has 200,000 to 250,000 clones, roughly 82% seen once; the top ten hold 9% to 15%. The material sequenced was peripheral blood. Every receptor here comes from a man at least 80 years old with acute or convalescent COVID-19. CDR3s include the opening cysteine and the closing phenylalanine or tryptophan. The order of the fields is J gene, clone size, D gene, V gene, CDR3 protein, CDR3 DNA. The D gene is left open where the match is weak. The listing skips clone size in some rows; elsewhere it reads once, few, many or a size class.

J gene: TRBJ2-5; clone size: .; D gene: .; V gene: TRBV5-1; CDR3 protein: CASSLVGHATQETQYF; CDR3 DNA: TGCGCCAGCAGCTTGGTGGGGCACGCAACCCAAGAGACCCAGTACTTC
J gene: TRBJ1-6; clone size: once; D gene: TRBD1; V gene: TRBV2; CDR3 protein: CASSEAPRDRNSPLHF; CDR3 DNA: TGTGCCAGCAGTGAAGCGCCAAGGGACAGAAATTCACCCCTCCACTTT
J gene: TRBJ1-4; clone size: .; D gene: .; V gene: TRBV9; CDR3 protein: CASSVGPGADEKLFF; CDR3 DNA: TGTGCCAGCAGCGTAGGTCCGGGAGCGGATGAAAAACTGTTTTTT
J gene: TRBJ2-4; clone size: .; D gene: .; V gene: TRBV5-1; CDR3 protein: CASSSTGTPKNIQYF; CDR3 DNA: TGCGCCAGCAGTTCAACTGGGACACCGAAAAACATTCAGTACTTC
J gene: TRBJ2-7; clone size: .; D gene: .; V gene: TRBV4-1; CDR3 protein: CASSQGQPYEQYF; CDR3 DNA: TGCGCCAGCAGCCAAGGACAGCCCTACGAGCAGTACTTC
J gene: TRBJ1-6; clone size: .; D gene: .; V gene: TRBV6-5; CDR3 protein: CASKMGEGYNSPLHF; CDR3 DNA: TGTGCCAGCAAGATGGGAGAAGGCTATAATTCACCCCTCCACTTT
J gene: TRBJ1-1; clone size: .; D gene: .; V gene: TRBV7-9; CDR3 protein: CASRPFGGDTEAFF; CDR3 DNA: TGTGCCAGCCGTCCCTTCGGCGGGGACACTGAAGCTTTCTTT
J gene: TRBJ1-3; clone size: .; D gene: TRBD1; V gene: TRBV28; CDR3 protein: CASSSDRGHSGNTIYF; CDR3 DNA: TGTGCCAGCAGTTCGGACAGGGGGCACTCTGGAAACACCATATATTTT
J gene: TRBJ2-5; clone size: .; D gene: TRBD2; V gene: TRBV29-1; CDR3 protein: CSWRRTSGDFETQYF; CDR3 DNA: TGCAGCTGGAGGAGGACTAGCGGGGATTTTGAGACCCAGTACTTC
J gene: TRBJ1-5; clone size: .; D gene: .; V gene: TRBV29-1; CDR3 protein: CSVVETGDQPQHF; CDR3 DNA: TGCAGCGTTGTGGAGACAGGCGATCAGCCCCAGCATTTT
J gene: TRBJ1-2; clone size: .; D gene: TRBD1; V gene: TRBV6-5; CDR3 protein: CASSSGTVYGYTF; CDR3 DNA: TGTGCCAGCAGTTCCGGGACAGTCTATGGCTACACCTTC
J gene: TRBJ2-1; clone size: .; D gene: TRBD2; V gene: TRBV7-8; CDR3 protein: CASSHGTSGRDNEQFF; CDR3 DNA: TGTGCCAGCAGCCACGGGACTAGCGGGAGGGACAATGAGCAGTTCTTC
J gene: TRBJ1-6; clone size: .; D gene: .; V gene: TRBV5-1; CDR3 protein: CASSLGEGRSPLHF; CDR3 DNA: TGCGCCAGCAGCTTGGGGGAAGGGAGGTCACCCCTCCACTTT
J gene: TRBJ1-2; clone size: .; D gene: TRBD1; V gene: TRBV5-4; CDR3 protein: CASSQGQNLGYTF; CDR3 DNA: TGTGCCAGCAGCCAGGGACAGAATCTCGGCTACACCTTC
J gene: TRBJ2-3; clone size: .; D gene: TRBD2; V gene: TRBV5-1; CDR3 protein: CASSPPSPLAGPDTQYF; CDR3 DNA: TGCGCCAGCAGCCCCCCGAGCCCCTTAGCGGGACCAGATACGCAGTATTTT
J gene: TRBJ2-1; clone size: .; D gene: TRBD2; V gene: TRBV7-3; CDR3 protein: CASNSGLAGGEQFF; CDR3 DNA: TGTGCCAGCAACTCAGGACTAGCGGGGGGGGAGCAGTTCTTC
J gene: TRBJ2-7; clone size: .; D gene: .; V gene: TRBV28; CDR3 protein: CASPKAGAGSYEQYF; CDR3 DNA: TGTGCCAGCCCCAAGGCGGGGGCGGGGTCATACGAGCAGTACTTC
J gene: TRBJ1-6; clone size: .; D gene: .; V gene: TRBV7-2; CDR3 protein: CASSLGGSSDSPLHF; CDR3 DNA: TGTGCCAGCAGCTTAGGAGGGTCATCGGATTCACCCCTCCACTTT